This T cell receptor (beta chain) appears in the sequencing data of a study of blood T cell repertoires in COVID-19. On the study more broadly: T cells, B-cell-depleted T cells, or PBMCs supplied cDNA or gDNA.

Patients from Seattle were sampled longitudinally, starting during active infection. The CDR3 runs to 14 residues. Germline CDR1 reads SGHDT; CDR2 reads YYEEEE. Trimming shortened V by 4 bases and J by 3 bases, and 12 bases separated the two germline ends. Authors' processing steps: Estimates of nucleated cell counts were drawn from the amplification of reference gene primers. TCRdb's table, derived via immunoSEQ multiplex PCR, lists solely in-frame clones and lacks some. V, J and clone size are taken as reported in that table, and D and trimming were inferred from the DNA itself. The data show some 160,000 clones, approximately 90% seen once.

This receptor was identified in a man younger than 30 with COVID-19, enrolled during active disease. The sample taken for sequencing was peripheral blood. This chain uses TRBV5-6 with TRBJ2-3; TRBD2 is a possible D gene (5 bases). The CDR3 bases are TGTGCCAGCAGCCCCGCCACTAGGACAGATACGCAGTATTTT. Encoded protein: CASSPATRTDTQYF. The full variable domain, with the rest looked up from reference TRBV5-6 and TRBJ2-3, is DAGVTQSPTHLIKTRGQQVTLRCSPKSGHDTVSWYQQALGQGPQFIFQYYEEEERQRGNFPDRFSGHQFPNYSSELNVNALLLGDSALYLCASSPATRTDTQYFGPGTRLTVL.